These 3 T cell receptor beta chains originate from one sample sequenced in a study of shared clonotypes between healthy human individuals. Sequencing used immunoSEQ multiplex PCR; TCRdb keeps in-frame clones, though not all of them. The sample yields approximately 1.4 million clones, approximately 98% seen once. The sequenced sample was naive CD4+ T cells sorted from blood. Noted subset: CD45RA+ positively selected. These TCRs come from a young man in good health.

The chain links TRBV5-1 to TRBJ2-7; 8 positions match TRBD2. CDR3 length: 16 residues. Germline lookup yields CDR1 SGHRS and CDR2 YFSETQ. The ends lost 4 bases at V and 5 bases at J; junction bases unmatched: 14. CDR3: CASSPGGRSGFHEQYF. DNA for the CDR3: TGCGCCAGCAGCCCGGGGGGGCGGAGCGGATTCCACGAGCAGTACTTC.

This chain uses TRBV18 with TRBJ2-7, with D possibly TRBD2 on 5 matching bases. Germline assignment: CDR1 KGHSH and CDR2 LQKENI. V lost 2 bases and J 0 bases, leaving 23 bases between the germline ends. The CDR3 sequence is 19 residues long. In DNA form, the CDR3 reads TGTGCCAGCTCACCATTAGGCAGCGCGGGCGGAACTTCCTCCTACGAGCAGTACTTC. It is translated as CASSPLGSAGGTSSYEQYF.

V gene TRBV7-8 combines with J gene TRBJ2-5; D might be TRBD2 (6 bases). CDR3 length: 17 residues. The germline gives CDR1 SGHVS, CDR2 FQNEAQ. The V and J ends lost 1 base and 1 base respectively, with 16 bases between them. The CDR3 reads CASSLGPPGGFQETQYF. CDR3 DNA: TGTGCCAGCAGCTTAGGCCCCCCCGGGGGATTCCAAGAGACCCAGTACTTC.